The source of this T cell receptor (beta chain) is a study of T cells in Graves' hyperthyroidism and ophthalmopathy. The CDR3 regions of TCR beta were amplified from RNA transcripts. A first-round RT-PCR of the TCR CDR3 used the HTBI primer set. Using its own MiXCR run on the multiplex PCR reads, TCRdb lists one record per CDR3 protein. The data hold about 420,000 distinct CDR3 sequences, with approximately 14% observed a single time. The V gene's germline CDR1 is MGHRA and CDR2 YSYEKL. Trimming took 0 bases from V and 4 from J; bases not matched to a gene: 6. The CDR3 is made up of 16 amino acids. This clonotype was seen at least ten times.

The chain uses TRBV4-1 and TRBJ2-1; TRBD2 matches at 7 bases. This receptor was identified in a woman younger than 35 with Graves' hyperthyroidism. The sample comprised blood. This CDR3 is CASSQDPSGEYNEQFF. The CDR3 bases are TGCGCCAGCAGCCAAGATCCCAGCGGGGAGTACAATGAGCAGTTCTTC.